The 10 T cell receptor beta chains reported below all come from one sample, sequenced in a study of T-cell reconstitution after alpha-beta-depleted transplantation in children. This sample's TCRbeta library carried unique molecular identifier barcodes. TCRdb recomputed calls from the PCR reads with MiXCR, one row per CDR3 protein. Of roughly 500,000 distinct CDR3 sequences in the sample, approximately 12% were seen once. Source: PBMCs from the stem cell graft donor, taken from the stem cell graft. These receptors came from a human donor who donated a stem cell graft to a child with combined immunodeficiency.

The rearrangement joins TRBV6-1 to TRBJ1-5, with 8 bases identical to TRBD1. The CDR3 runs to 15 residues. CDR1 and CDR2 (germline): MNHNS, SASEGT. Trimming at V came to 4 bases and at J to 3 bases, leaving 5 bases not matched to a gene. CDR3 sequence reads: CASSVLGQDNQPQHF. Written as DNA, the CDR3 is TGTGCCAGCAGTGTCCTGGGACAGGACAATCAGCCCCAGCATTTT.

CDR3 region: CASKEQGVASYEQYF. The CDR3 DNA sequence: TGCGCCAGCAAGGAACAGGGAGTAGCCTCCTACGAGCAGTACTTC. The chain recombines TRBV10-2 with TRBJ2-7; tentative D call: TRBD1 (6 bases). Germline CDR1 reads WSHSY; CDR2 reads SAAADI. This CDR3 has 15 residues. Trimming stripped 7 bases from V and 0 bases from J, with 16 bases between.

This clonotype was picked up a small number of times. The chain's CDR3 is CSAREASGGSYEQYF. CDR3 nucleotides: TGCAGTGCTAGAGAGGCTAGCGGGGGGTCATACGAGCAGTACTTC. The rearrangement links TRBV20-1 to TRBJ2-7, with TRBD2 identical over 11 bases. The V gene end was trimmed by 0 bases and the J gene end by 4 bases; junction bases not matched to a gene: 5. The CDR3 consists of 15 residues. The germline CDR1 and CDR2 sequences are DFQATT and SNEGSKA (reference sequence).

The CDR3 sequence is CASRRTLGTDRPEQYF. The DNA of the CDR3 is TGTGCCAGCAGGCGTACCCTCGGGACAGATCGCCCCGAGCAGTACTTC. The V gene is TRBV6-1, the J gene TRBJ2-7; the match to TRBD1 covers 7 bases. CDR1 and CDR2 from the germline V gene are MNHNS and SASEGT. The CDR3 runs to 16 residues. V was pared by 6 bases and J by 6 bases, with 17 bases of the junction left unmatched.

This clonotype was found a few times. The chain recombines TRBV23-1 with TRBJ1-5, with D unresolved. TRBV23-1 falls under the ORF class, with uncertain function. The V end was cut by 7 bases, the J end by 3 bases, with 13 bases between. The CDR3 totals 14 residues. CDR3 region: CASTARRYNQPQHF. CDR3 coding DNA: TGCGCCAGCACCGCCCGGAGGTACAATCAGCCCCAGCATTTT.

The rearrangement joins TRBV9 to TRBJ2-1; 11 nucleotides align to TRBD1. The junction had 7 bases not matched to a gene; V was cut back by 4 bases and J by 4 bases. Germline V gene data show CDR1 as SGDLS and CDR2 as YYNGEE. The length of the CDR3 is 16 residues. As DNA, the CDR3 is TGTGCCAGCAGCATAGGGACAGGGGGGGTATACAATGAGCAGTTCTTC. This translates into CASSIGTGGVYNEQFF.

There are a few counts of this clonotype. The rearrangement uses TRBV3-1 and TRBJ2-3; no reliable D call. The V end lost 1 base, the J end lost 0 bases, and 11 bases lay between the germline ends. Per the germline V gene, CDR1 is LGHDT and CDR2 is YNNKEL (reference sequence). The CDR3 consists of 16 residues. CDR3 residues: CASSQVPLASTDTQYF. CDR3 nucleotide sequence: TGTGCCAGCAGCCAAGTTCCTTTAGCTAGCACAGATACGCAGTATTTT.

This clonotype has a handful of counts. This chain uses TRBV18 with TRBJ2-3, with D perhaps TRBD1 (6 bases). Germline V lookup: CDR1 KGHSH, CDR2 LQKENI. The CDR3 length is 14 residues. The ends were cut back, 8 bases at V and 0 bases at J, with 12 bases in the middle. The CDR3 is CASHGQISTDTQYF. In nucleotides, the CDR3 is TGTGCCAGCCACGGACAGATCAGCACAGATACGCAGTATTTT.

This clonotype was observed many times. The chain couples TRBV20-1 to TRBJ1-2; the match to TRBD1 covers 8 bases. The CDR3 covers 15 residues. CDR1 DFQATT and CDR2 SNEGSKA come from the germline V gene (reference sequence). V dropped 1 base and J dropped 4; count of bases not matched to a gene: 8. The CDR3 protein is CSARVPGQEAYGYTF. In DNA, the CDR3 is TGCAGTGCTAGAGTTCCGGGACAGGAAGCCTATGGCTACACCTTC.

Written as DNA, the CDR3 is TGTGCCAGCGGTAACCCGGGCACTGAAGCTTTCTTT. Protein sequence: CASGNPGTEAFF. J is TRBJ1-1 and V is TRBV12-3 or TRBV12-4; D uncertain. The V end lost 8 bases, the J end lost 4 bases, and 11 bases lay between the germline ends. CDR3 length: 12 amino acids.